The 2 T cell receptor beta chains presented below share a single source sample, sequenced in a study of naive and memory T cell subsets (dated by TCRdb to 2015 to 2018). The study described a robust, sensitive protocol for amplifying, sequencing and analyzing TCRs, using 3' ligation of a UMI-containing oligonucleotide to TCR cDNA. The library was prepared using 5' RACE. TCRdb names Illumina MiSeq as the instrument used. The ligated cDNA was amplified in four rounds of PCR with nested alpha and beta constant region primers together with the SP2 primer. TCRdb handled the public reads itself, with Q25 trimming in fastp and clone calling in MiXCR, and kept productive beta chains. Rows are unified per CDR3 protein, each entry keeping the most common DNA and genes. Across this sample there are about 59,000 distinct CDR3 sequences, with 8% seen only once. The ten largest clones capture roughly 21% of the sample.

These receptors all come from a female donor in good health.

This clonotype was observed many times. This chain uses TRBV18 with TRBJ1-1, with TRBD1 matching over 8 bases. The CDR3 runs 18 residues. Per the germline V gene, CDR1 is KGHSH and CDR2 is LQKENI. V trimming: 3 bases; J trimming: 2 bases; junction bases outside the gene matches: 14. In DNA, the CDR3 is TGTGCCAGCTCACCCCAGGACAGGGTAGGGATGGCTAACACTGAAGCTTTCTTT. It codes for CASSPQDRVGMANTEAFF.

This clonotype has ten or more counts. The rearrangement joins TRBV6-5 to TRBJ2-3, with TRBD2 matching 7 bases. This CDR3 has 16 amino acids. V was clipped by 5 bases and J by 2 bases; unmatched bases: 10. Germline V gene data show CDR1 as MNHEY and CDR2 as SVGAGI. CDR3 bases: TGTGCCAGCAGTACTTCAGCGGGGAGTAACACAGATACGCAGTATTTT. It codes for CASSTSAGSNTDTQYF.